Listed below are T cell receptor beta chains from one sample, sequenced in a study of post-analysis software for immune sequencing data. TCRdb reprocessed the PCR reads via MiXCR and lists one record per CDR3 protein. The table has hundreds of thousands of distinct CDR3 sequences, around 44% seen once. The sample taken for sequencing was blood. The origin of the receptors is a girl between 10 and 17 years old with multiple sclerosis. Each CDR3 is given with its conserved first and last residue. A D gene is named only where the DNA matches it firmly. The listing skips clone size in some rows; elsewhere it reads once, few, many or a size class.

v_gene	d_gene	j_gene	abundance	CDR3aa	CDR3nt
TRBV29-1	TRBD1	TRBJ1-4	few	CSAGQGMPEKLFF	TGCAGCGCGGGACAGGGGATGCCTGAAAAACTGTTTTTT
TRBV11-3	NA	TRBJ1-2	many	CASSAEGREANYGYTF	TGTGCCAGCAGCGCAGAGGGCAGGGAGGCTAACTATGGCTACACCTTC
TRBV3-1	TRBD2	TRBJ2-1	NA	CASSQEASGGGIDNEQFF	TGTGCCAGCAGCCAAGAGGCTAGCGGGGGGGGCATAGACAATGAGCAGTTCTTC
TRBV27	TRBD1	TRBJ1-2	NA	CASRGSGGIEGYTF	TGTGCCAGCAGGGGGTCAGGGGGCATTGAGGGCTACACCTTC
TRBV6-5	NA	TRBJ2-7	NA	CASSFRFSSYEQYF	TGTGCCAGCAGTTTCCGGTTTTCCTCCTACGAGCAGTACTTC
TRBV7-8	NA	TRBJ2-7	NA	CASSQKWGGSYEQYF	TGTGCCAGCAGCCAGAAGTGGGGAGGCTCCTACGAGCAGTACTTC
TRBV10-3	TRBD1	TRBJ2-7	few	CAITDRGHSYEQYF	TGTGCCATCACTGACAGGGGCCACTCCTACGAGCAGTACTTC
TRBV12-3/TRBV12-4	NA	TRBJ2-7	few	CASRSAGYEQYF	TGTGCCAGCAGATCGGCAGGCTACGAGCAGTACTTC
TRBV20-1	NA	TRBJ2-3	NA	CSASRDSADTQYF	TGCAGTGCTTCCCGGGACTCCGCAGATACGCAGTATTTT
TRBV29-1	NA	TRBJ1-1	once	CSVVPRRMNTEAFF	TGCAGCGTTGTACCACGGAGGATGAACACTGAAGCTTTCTTT
TRBV7-9	NA	TRBJ2-4	NA	CASSLARLEGAKNIQYF	TGTGCCAGCAGCCTAGCCAGACTTGAAGGGGCCAAAAACATTCAGTACTTC
TRBV6-4	NA	TRBJ1-1	NA	CASSDPDLGAGKDTEAFF	TGTGCCAGCAGTGACCCAGATCTGGGGGCAGGGAAGGACACTGAAGCTTTCTTT
TRBV6-2/TRBV6-3	TRBD2	TRBJ2-7	few	CASSYSVLAGNYEQYF	TGTGCCAGCAGTTACTCCGTACTAGCGGGAAACTACGAGCAGTACTTC
TRBV5-1	TRBD2	TRBJ2-1	NA	CASMEGRSSGIYEQFF	TGCGCCAGCATGGAGGGCCGATCTAGCGGGATATATGAGCAGTTCTTC
TRBV20-1	NA	TRBJ2-7	NA	CRGDTLTYEQYF	TGCAGGGGGGACACTCTAACCTACGAGCAGTACTTC
TRBV12-3/TRBV12-4	TRBD2	TRBJ2-1	NA	CASLPLGAGGAYNEQFF	TGTGCCAGCCTCCCCCTCGGTGCGGGAGGGGCCTACAATGAGCAGTTCTTC
TRBV5-1	NA	TRBJ1-1	few	CASSHPALNTEAFF	TGCGCCAGCAGCCACCCAGCCTTGAACACTGAAGCTTTCTTT
TRBV12-3/TRBV12-4	NA	TRBJ1-6	few	CASSFRTYPSSYNSPLHF	TGTGCCAGCAGTTTTAGGACCTACCCGAGCTCCTATAATTCACCCCTCCACTTT
TRBV7-9	TRBD1	TRBJ2-1	NA	CASSLSQGVNNEQFF	TGTGCCAGCAGCTTGTCACAGGGGGTGAACAATGAGCAGTTCTTC
TRBV14	TRBD2	TRBJ2-5	NA	CASSQAYARGVRWQETQYF	TGTGCCAGCAGCCAAGCGTACGCGCGGGGGGTCCGGTGGCAAGAGACCCAGTACTTC
TRBV12-3/TRBV12-4	TRBD2	TRBJ2-2	few	CASTLGLAGAAGELFF	TGTGCCAGCACCTTGGGACTAGCGGGAGCTGCCGGGGAGCTGTTTTTT
TRBV6-1	TRBD2	TRBJ2-1	few	CASSEEDSGGPNEQFF	TGTGCCAGCAGTGAAGAGGATAGCGGGGGCCCTAATGAGCAGTTCTTC
TRBV29-1	NA	TRBJ2-5	NA	CSVEVGAQETQYF	TGCAGCGTTGAGGTTGGGGCTCAAGAGACCCAGTACTTC
TRBV12-3/TRBV12-4	NA	TRBJ2-1	many	CASSLSPNEQFF	TGTGCCAGCAGTTTATCACCCAATGAGCAGTTCTTC
TRBV6-5	TRBD1	TRBJ2-5	many	CASSQGTEETQYF	TGTGCCAGCAGCCAGGGGACAGAAGAGACCCAGTACTTC
TRBV12-3/TRBV12-4	NA	TRBJ1-1	NA	CASSLMGGTNTEAFF	TGTGCCAGCAGTTTAATGGGGGGCACGAACACTGAAGCTTTCTTT
TRBV5-1	NA	TRBJ2-7	NA	CASTRETRDPSDEQYF	TGCGCCAGCACCCGAGAGACGCGGGATCCATCGGACGAGCAGTACTTC
TRBV27	NA	TRBJ2-1	NA	CASSSGVAVGYNEQFF	TGTGCCAGCAGTTCAGGAGTAGCAGTGGGATACAATGAGCAGTTCTTC
TRBV6-5	NA	TRBJ1-2	NA	CASSSPFTFGHGYTF	TGTGCCAGCAGTTCCCCGTTCACGTTTGGTCATGGCTACACCTTC
TRBV13	NA	TRBJ2-7	NA	CASSQKWGPAYEQYF	TGTGCCAGCAGTCAAAAGTGGGGACCGGCGTACGAGCAGTACTTC
TRBV12-3/TRBV12-4	NA	TRBJ2-3	NA	CAGGTRSTDTQYF	TGTGCCGGAGGGACCCGTTCCACAGATACGCAGTATTTT
TRBV6-6	TRBD2	TRBJ2-1	few	CASMPSIAGGWYNEQFF	TGTGCCAGCATGCCGTCAATAGCGGGAGGGTGGTACAATGAGCAGTTCTTC
TRBV3-1	TRBD2	TRBJ2-3	many	CASSQTPSAGVGDTQYF	TGTGCCAGCAGCCAGACCCCCAGTGCGGGGGTAGGAGATACGCAGTATTTT
TRBV29-1	NA	TRBJ2-6	few	CSVGLRGSGANVPTF	TGCAGCGTTGGACTTAGGGGGTCTGGGGCCAACGTCCCGACTTTC
TRBV3-1	NA	TRBJ2-5	few	CASGTLGAQYF	TGTGCCAGCGGGACGCTAGGGGCCCAGTACTTC
TRBV27	NA	TRBJ2-1	NA	CASSRRGQGGSEQFF	TGTGCCAGCAGTCGCCGTGGGCAGGGGGGGAGTGAGCAGTTCTTC
TRBV4-1	NA	TRBJ2-1	NA	CASRESTYNEQFF	TGCGCCAGCAGGGAATCGACCTACAATGAGCAGTTCTTC
TRBV18	NA	TRBJ2-7	NA	CASSPPLQESYEQYF	TGTGCCAGCTCACCACCCCTCCAGGAATCCTACGAGCAGTACTTC
TRBV5-4	TRBD2	TRBJ2-5	NA	CASSPRGGQQETQYF	TGTGCCAGCAGTCCCCGGGGGGGCCAACAAGAGACCCAGTACTTC
TRBV7-9	NA	TRBJ2-3	few	CASRVREGTDTQYF	TGTGCCAGCAGGGTAAGAGAAGGCACAGATACGCAGTATTTT
TRBV20-1	NA	TRBJ1-2	NA	CSAAQLYGYTF	TGCAGTGCAGCACAGCTCTATGGCTACACCTTC
TRBV29-1	NA	TRBJ2-3	NA	CSVPGPAGPSTDTQYF	TGCAGCGTCCCCGGACCAGCGGGCCCGAGCACAGATACGCAGTATTTT
TRBV10-3	TRBD2	TRBJ2-3	NA	CAASLTASGPRDTQYF	TGTGCCGCCTCGCTCACCGCTAGCGGACCTCGGGATACGCAGTATTTT
TRBV6-1	TRBD2	TRBJ2-7	NA	CASSEDTSGVVYEQYF	TGTGCCAGCAGTGAGGATACTAGCGGGGTCGTGTACGAGCAGTACTTC
TRBV6-1	NA	TRBJ1-2	NA	CASSEYRAYGYTF	TGTGCCAGCAGTGAATACAGGGCCTATGGCTACACCTTC
TRBV4-1	NA	TRBJ2-7	few	CASSQVAMGFSSYEQYF	TGCGCCAGCAGCCAAGTTGCAATGGGGTTCAGCTCCTACGAGCAGTACTTC
TRBV5-1	NA	TRBJ1-4	NA	CASSLDGGTNEKLFF	TGCGCCAGCAGCTTGGACGGGGGGACTAATGAAAAACTGTTTTTT
TRBV4-2	TRBD2	TRBJ2-7	few	CASSQVATSGGFGLYEQYF	TGTGCCAGCAGCCAAGTCGCTACTAGCGGGGGGTTTGGGCTATACGAGCAGTACTTC
TRBV12-3/TRBV12-4	TRBD2	TRBJ2-1	NA	CASSLRLAGREFF	TGTGCCAGCAGTTTAAGACTAGCGGGGAGGGAGTTCTTC
TRBV12-3/TRBV12-4	TRBD1	TRBJ2-3	NA	CASSPLQGLMQYF	TGTGCCAGCAGCCCCCTACAGGGGCTAATGCAGTATTTT
TRBV5-1	TRBD1	TRBJ2-1	NA	CASSKQGADNEQFF	TGCGCCAGCAGTAAACAGGGGGCGGACAATGAGCAGTTCTTC
TRBV27	TRBD2	TRBJ2-1	NA	CASSNSGKTYNEQFF	TGTGCCAGCAGTAATAGCGGGAAGACCTACAATGAGCAGTTCTTC
TRBV7-8	TRBD1	TRBJ2-7	NA	CASSRPRDRGSSYEQYF	TGTGCCAGCAGCCGGCCCCGGGACAGGGGAAGCTCCTACGAGCAGTACTTC
TRBV20-1	NA	TRBJ2-3	NA	CSARDAGTASDTQYF	TGCAGTGCTAGGGATGCGGGGACAGCCTCAGATACGCAGTATTTT
TRBV5-1	TRBD1	TRBJ2-1	few	CASSLEVAGGNNEQFF	TGCGCCAGCAGCTTGGAGGTGGCAGGGGGCAACAATGAGCAGTTCTTC
TRBV5-1	NA	TRBJ2-3	NA	CASSEPGETDTQYF	TGCGCCAGCAGCGAACCGGGAGAGACAGATACGCAGTATTTT
TRBV10-3	TRBD2	TRBJ2-1	few	CAISESYPGGGNEQFF	TGTGCCATCAGTGAGTCTTACCCGGGAGGGGGGAATGAGCAGTTCTTC